A selection of T cell receptor beta chains follows, all from one sample in a study of early stage breast cancer tumors. Repertoires were generated with immunoSEQ multiplex PCR, while TCRdb's copy carries only in-frame clones and drops some. The table has approximately 52,000 clones, roughly four fifths seen once. The source material was blood. Source of these receptors: a person aged 45 to 59 with breast cancer. Both conserved end residues are part of each CDR3. The order of the fields is J gene, clone size, V gene, D gene, CDR3 DNA, CDR3 protein. The D gene is left open where the match is weak. Clone size is given for some rows only: seen once, a few or many times, or a class if the clone is expanded.

>TRBJ2-5|once|TRBV7-2|.
TGTGCCAGCAGCTTAGACGGGGAGACCCAGTACTTC
CASSLDGETQYF
>TRBJ2-5|.|TRBV11-2|.
TGTGCCAGCAGCCCGGGACGGAAAGTGTACCAAGAGACCCAGTACTTC
CASSPGRKVYQETQYF
>TRBJ2-7|.|TRBV5-4|.
TGTGCCAGCAGCTTGGGTTTGGGGAGCTACGAGCAGTACTTC
CASSLGLGSYEQYF
>TRBJ2-1|.|TRBV9|TRBD2
TGTGCCAGCAGCGCCTTAGCGGGAGGGCCGGGTGAGCAGTTCTTC
CASSALAGGPGEQFF
>TRBJ2-3|.|TRBV4-2|TRBD2
TGTGCCAGCAGCCAAGATCACGGGGGGGTGGAAGATACGCAGTATTTT
CASSQDHGGVEDTQYF
>TRBJ2-3|.|TRBV19|.
TGTGCCAGTAGTCCCCTCATGGTTGGGACGCAGTATTTT
CASSPLMVGTQYF
>TRBJ2-5|.|TRBV12-5|.
TGTGCTAGTGGGCGGTCCCAAGAGACCCAGTACTTC
CASGRSQETQYF
>TRBJ1-5|.|TRBV5-1|TRBD1
TGCGCCAGCAGCCCCGAAGGACAGGGAGTTCAGCCCCAGCATTTT
CASSPEGQGVQPQHF
>TRBJ2-7|.|TRBV28|TRBD1
TGTGCCAGTACGAACCCCGGGACAGGGAGTTACGAGCAGTACTTC
CASTNPGTGSYEQYF
>TRBJ2-3|.|TRBV28|TRBD1
TGTGCCAGCAGTCCAGACAGGGGAGATACGCAGTATTTT
CASSPDRGDTQYF